This passage covers 32 T cell receptor beta chains from one sample sequenced in a study of T cell changes during pregnancy in multiple sclerosis. Generated by immunoSEQ multiplex PCR, the TCRdb table keeps only in-frame clones and is missing some. The repertoire has tens of thousands of clones, 80% to 90% of them found once; the top ten carry 0.55% to 0.6%. This material consisted of CD4+ T cells from peripheral blood mononuclear cells, taken in the first trimester of pregnancy. The source is a female donor with multiple sclerosis, enrolled in a pregnancy study.

This rearrangement joins TRBV6-1 to TRBJ1-2, with 12 bases matching TRBD1. J was trimmed by 4 bases and V by 4 bases; bases with no gene match: 10. Germline values: CDR1 MNHNS, CDR2 SASEGT. The CDR3 is made up of 17 amino acids. The CDR3 here is CASSVRDRGRRSYGYTF. DNA for the CDR3: TGTGCCAGCAGTGTCAGGGACAGGGGGCGCAGGAGCTATGGCTACACCTTC.

This clone came up a few times. CDR3 DNA sequence: TGCGCCAGCAGCCCGACCGGGACAGGGGGCAATCAGCCCCAGCATTTT. Translating gives CASSPTGTGGNQPQHF. The V and J genes are TRBV4-1 and TRBJ1-5; TRBD1 agrees at 10 bases. CDR3 length equals 16 residues. J gave up 2 bases and V 4 bases, and 5 bases lay outside the gene matches. Per the germline V gene, CDR1 is MGHRA and CDR2 is YSYEKL.

The chain is built from TRBV7-9 and TRBJ1-1; unclear D gene. V gave up 3 bases and J gave up 6 bases, with 14 bases separating them. There are 14 residues in the CDR3. The germline V gene encodes CDR1 SEHNR and CDR2 FQNEAQ (reference sequence). The CDR3 DNA is TGTGCCAGCAGCTTGACCGGGGTCAGCTCTGAAGCTTTCTTT. This translates into CASSLTGVSSEAFF.

J is TRBJ2-1 and V is TRBV11-2; tentatively, D is TRBD1 (6 bases). The CDR3 is 13 residues long. Germline CDR1 is SGHAT and CDR2 is FQNNGV. V was trimmed by 5 bases and J by 9 bases, leaving 14 bases between them. The CDR3 reads CASSKWGQGEQFF. CDR3 coding DNA: TGTGCCAGCAGCAAGTGGGGGCAGGGTGAGCAGTTCTTC.

This chain uses TRBV7-9 with TRBJ1-4; 8 bases match TRBD1. The CDR3 is 15 amino acids. From germline, CDR1 is SEHNR and CDR2 FQNEAQ (reference sequence). V gave up 5 bases and J gave up 5 bases; unmatched junction bases: 7. CDR3 DNA sequence: TGTGCCAGCAGCCTCAGGGGGCTCGAAAATGAAAAACTGTTTTTT. Translation: CASSLRGLENEKLFF.

This clone was counted once. The chain uses TRBV5-1 and TRBJ2-7, with 12 bases that match TRBD1. The V segment lost 0 bases and the J segment 7 bases; nucleotides outside the gene matches: 14. Germline CDR1 SGHRS, CDR2 YFSETQ. The CDR3 loop spans 18 amino acids. CDR3 loop: CASSLGSFLRDRGLEQYF. CDR3 bases: TGCGCCAGCAGCTTGGGCTCTTTTCTACGGGACAGGGGGCTAGAGCAGTACTTC.

V is TRBV2 and J is TRBJ2-7; the D is unclear. Per germline, CDR1 SNHLY and CDR2 FYNNEI. The CDR3 sequence is 14 residues long. V was cut by 1 base and J by 6 bases, with 13 bases left in between. The CDR3 DNA reads TGTGCCAGCAGTGAAGAGGTGGTTAGCTCCGAGCAGTACTTC. Residues: CASSEEVVSSEQYF.

By share, this clone ranks as medium-sized. The rearrangement joins TRBV6-1 to TRBJ1-5; 11 bases match TRBD1. The V gene end was trimmed by 5 bases and the J gene end by 5 bases; junction bases not matched to a gene: 2. Germline values: CDR1 MNHNS, CDR2 SASEGT. The length of the CDR3 is 14 residues. The CDR3 coding sequence is TGTGCCAGCAGTTGGACAGGGGGCGATCAGCCCCAGCATTTT. It specifies CASSWTGGDQPQHF.

This chain links TRBV5-6 with TRBJ1-1, with a possible D match to TRBD1 (6 bases). Germline CDR1 reads SGHDT; CDR2 reads YYEEEE. The CDR3 totals 14 residues. Trimming pared 3 bases from V and 7 bases from J, leaving 16 bases between. CDR3 amino acids: CASSSGADSLEAFF. In DNA, the CDR3 is TGTGCCAGCAGCTCCGGAGCGGACAGTCTTGAAGCTTTCTTT. Using reference TRBV5-6 and TRBJ1-1 for the parts outside the CDR3, the full variable domain is DAGVTQSPTHLIKTRGQQVTLRCSPKSGHDTVSWYQQALGQGPQFIFQYYEEEERQRGNFPDRFSGHQFPNYSSELNVNALLLGDSALYLCASSSGADSLEAFFGQGTRLTVV.

The chain employs TRBV9 and TRBJ1-2, with TRBD1 identical over 9 bases. Trimming removed 6 bases from V and 5 bases from J; junction bases left unmatched: 14. The CDR3 is 16 amino acids. Germline V gene data show CDR1 as SGDLS and CDR2 as YYNGEE. The CDR3, as DNA: TGTGCCAGCACCAAGGATCCCTCACAGGGGGCATATGGCTACACCTTC. This translates into CASTKDPSQGAYGYTF.

This chain connects TRBV10-3 to TRBJ2-1; 10 positions agree with TRBD2. The CDR3 runs to 14 residues. Per germline, CDR1 ENHRY and CDR2 SYGVKD. V lost 5 bases to trimming and J lost 3 bases; unmatched junction nucleotides: 1. CDR3 in DNA: TGTGCCATCAGTCGGACTAGCGGCTACAATGAGCAGTTCTTC. Protein sequence: CAISRTSGYNEQFF.

This clone has just a few counts. V and J are TRBV28 and TRBJ2-2; 11 bases line up with TRBD2. Germline trimming cut 8 bases from V and 5 bases from J; bases unmatched to any gene: 7. Germline loops: CDR1 MDHEN, CDR2 SYDVKM. The CDR3 length is 15 residues. CDR3: CASARLAGGTGELFF. The CDR3 DNA reads TGTGCCAGCGCCCGGCTAGCGGGAGGAACCGGGGAGCTGTTTTTT. Together with reference TRBV28 and TRBJ2-2, the CDR3 gives the full variable domain: DVKVTQSSRYLVKRTGEKVFLECVQDMDHENMFWYRQDPGLGLRLIYFSYDVKMKEKGDIPEGYSVSREKKERFSLILESASTNQTSMYLCASARLAGGTGELFFGEGSRLTVL.

The chain links TRBV9 to TRBJ2-1, with 8 bases matching TRBD1. The CDR3 runs 15 residues. The germline V gene has CDR1 SGDLS and CDR2 YYNGEE. J lost 5 bases, V lost 4 bases, and 8 bases had no gene match. This CDR3 reads CASSPNRGQDNEQFF. CDR3 nucleotide sequence: TGTGCCAGCAGCCCGAATCGGGGACAGGACAATGAGCAGTTCTTC.

The V and J genes are TRBV18 and TRBJ2-3; 10 bases fit TRBD2. This CDR3 has 17 amino acids. Germline lookup yields CDR1 KGHSH and CDR2 LQKENI. With 0 bases clipped from V and 2 bases from J, the junction kept 5 bases outside the gene matches. CDR3 loop: CASSPPQAGGYTDTQYF. In DNA, the CDR3 is TGTGCCAGCTCACCACCACAAGCGGGAGGGTACACAGATACGCAGTATTTT.

This chain joins TRBV7-2 and TRBJ1-2; 8 bases agree with TRBD1. With V trimmed by 4 bases and J by 7 bases, 8 bases remained unmatched. The germline CDR1 and CDR2 sequences are SGHTA and FQGNSA. The CDR3 has 14 amino acids. CDR3 DNA: TGTGCCAGCAGCTGGGGGACAGGATGGGTTGGCTACACCTTC. This translates into CASSWGTGWVGYTF.

V gene TRBV19 combines with J gene TRBJ1-2; TRBD1 matches at 8 bases. CDR3 length equals 14 residues. J was trimmed by 7 bases and V by 11 bases; bases with no gene match: 15. In germline, CDR1 is LNHDA, CDR2 SQIVND (reference sequence). CDR3 sequence (DNA): TGTGCCGTCCGGACAGGGTTAGCTATCGGTGGCTACACCTTC. This codes for CAVRTGLAIGGYTF.

The chain couples TRBV7-3 to TRBJ2-1, with 9 bases identical to TRBD2. Germline V gene data show CDR1 as SGHTA and CDR2 as FQGTGA. V shed 2 bases and J 10 bases; nucleotides not matched to a gene: 12. This CDR3 has 16 residues. CDR3 sequence: CASSLSGGGAVREQFF. The CDR3 region has the DNA TGTGCCAGCAGCTTATCTGGCGGGGGGGCGGTTAGGGAGCAGTTCTTC.

The count of this clone is one. The chain recombines TRBV5-1 with TRBJ1-1; tentative D call: TRBD1 (5 bases). The CDR3 length is 15 residues. V lost 4 bases, J lost 1 base, and 14 bases lay in between. CDR1 and CDR2 from the germline V gene are SGHRS and YFSETQ. CDR3 sequence reads: CASSEPTERNTEAFF. CDR3 nucleotides: TGCGCCAGCAGCGAACCGACAGAGAGGAACACTGAAGCTTTCTTT.

The chain couples TRBV6-1 to TRBJ2-4; 12 positions agree with TRBD2. The V gene's germline CDR1 is MNHNS and CDR2 SASEGT. CDR3 length: 15 amino acids. V was pared by 1 base and J by 7 bases, with 2 bases of the junction left unmatched. This chain's CDR3 is CASSEVGLAGNIQYF. In DNA form, the CDR3 reads TGTGCCAGCAGTGAAGTTGGACTAGCGGGGAACATTCAGTACTTC.

This chain uses TRBV29-1 with TRBJ1-1; D ambiguous. V dropped 0 bases and J dropped 6 bases, with 17 bases sitting between them. The germline V gene encodes CDR1 SQVTM and CDR2 ANQGSEA. CDR3 length: 15 amino acids. The CDR3 loop reads CSVEDLAGFGAEAFF. In nucleotides, the CDR3 is TGCAGCGTTGAAGATTTAGCGGGGTTCGGGGCTGAAGCTTTCTTT.

The chain has TRBV27 and TRBJ2-7, with 12 bases matching TRBD2. In germline, CDR1 is MNHEY, CDR2 SMNVEV (reference sequence). The CDR3 has 16 amino acids. V shed 3 bases and J 2 bases; nucleotides not matched to a gene: 5. CDR3 sequence: CASSFSGLAGPYEQYF. In nucleotides, the CDR3 is TGTGCCAGCAGTTTCTCCGGACTAGCGGGGCCCTACGAGCAGTACTTC.

The chain couples TRBV7-8 to TRBJ2-2; 12 bases are shared with TRBD1. CDR1 is SGHVS and CDR2 is FQNEAQ in the germline V gene. CDR3 length equals 17 residues. V trimming: 3 bases; J trimming: 6 bases; junction bases outside the gene matches: 8. CDR3 in amino acids: CASSLGGTGGYAGELFF. The CDR3 coding sequence is TGTGCCAGCAGCTTGGGGGGGACAGGGGGCTACGCCGGGGAGCTGTTTTTT.

This chain joins TRBV6-6 and TRBJ2-5; 10 bases are a match to TRBD2. The germline gives CDR1 MNHNY, CDR2 SVGAGI (reference sequence). The V segment lost 5 bases and the J segment 2 bases; nucleotides outside the gene matches: 8. The CDR3 is made up of 16 amino acids. The CDR3 is CASSRSGLAEQETQYF. CDR3 sequence (DNA): TGTGCCAGCAGTCGAAGCGGACTAGCGGAACAAGAGACCCAGTACTTC.

The chain combines TRBV21-1 with TRBJ2-7; the D call of TRBD1 is as the table states it, not checked on the DNA. TRBV21-1 is a pseudogene locus. The CDR3 is made up of 12 amino acids. CDR3 region: CASTPGGLLKYF. The DNA of the CDR3 is TGTGCCAGCACCCCTGGGGGCCTGTTAAAGTACTTC.

CDR3 in amino acids: CASSQPGSYNEQFF. DNA for the CDR3: TGTGCCAGCAGCCAACCAGGGTCCTACAATGAGCAGTTCTTC. The chain couples TRBV14 to TRBJ2-1, with a tentative D call TRBD1 (5 bases). Germline CDR1 SGHDN, CDR2 FVKESK. The CDR3 runs to 14 residues. Trimming stripped 2 bases from V and 1 base from J, with 6 bases between.

About this clone: An end of the junction differs from the germline gene, which may be a read error. The chain uses TRBV5-1 and TRBJ1-4; 10 nucleotides agree with TRBD1. CDR3 length equals 14 residues. Germline V lookup: CDR1 SGHRS, CDR2 YFSETQ. The CDR3 here is CASSLDRGDEKLFF. CDR3 bases: TGCGCCAGCAGTTTGGACAGGGGGGATGAAAAACTGTTTTTT.

The DNA of the CDR3 is TGCGCCAGCAGTAAATCCCGGGACAGAGCCTACGAGCAGTACTTC. It is translated as CASSKSRDRAYEQYF. The V gene is TRBV5-1, the J gene TRBJ2-7; 7 bases are a match to TRBD1. This CDR3 is 15 amino acids long. V gave up 5 bases and J gave up 2 bases; unmatched junction bases: 10. The germline CDR1 and CDR2 sequences are SGHRS and YFSETQ.

The CDR3 is CASSPIATGGLEQYF. The CDR3 coding sequence is TGTGCCAGCAGTCCGATAGCGACTGGTGGTCTCGAGCAGTACTTC. The gene calls are TRBV6-5 and TRBJ2-7; a possible D gene is TRBD2 (5 bases). CDR1 MNHEY and CDR2 SVGAGI come from the germline V gene. The CDR3 is 15 residues long. Trimming took off 5 bases at V and 6 bases at J, with 20 bases between the two ends.

This rearrangement joins TRBV30 to TRBJ2-1; D remains unclear. Trimming left V 4 bases short and J 3 bases short, with 4 bases between. The germline V gene encodes CDR1 GTSNPN and CDR2 SVGIG (reference sequence). The CDR3 consists of 11 residues. The CDR3 DNA is TGTGCCTGGACTCTCTACAATGAGCAGTTCTTC. Translation gives CAWTLYNEQFF.

This chain connects TRBV18 to TRBJ2-7, with TRBD1 as a possible D gene (5 bases). Germline V CDR1 and CDR2: KGHSH, LQKENI. The V and J ends lost 1 base and 1 base respectively, with 5 bases between them. The CDR3 sequence is 13 residues long. CDR3 sequence: CASSPQGSYEQYF. In DNA form, the CDR3 reads TGTGCCAGCTCACCACAGGGGTCCTACGAGCAGTACTTC.

This clone was detected only a few times. The rearrangement uses TRBV30 and TRBJ1-2; maybe TRBD1 (5 bases). The CDR3 runs to 14 residues. Germline-derived CDR1 and CDR2 are GTSNPN and SVGIG (reference sequence). Trimming took 2 bases from V and 4 from J, leaving 14 bases between them. CDR3 nucleotide sequence: TGTGCCTGGAGTAGGGGAGGGGATGTCTATGGCTACACCTTC. This codes for CAWSRGGDVYGYTF.

This rearrangement joins TRBV5-6 to TRBJ2-4; 9 nucleotides match TRBD2. The J segment lost 0 bases and the V segment lost 2 bases, leaving 0 bases of the junction unmatched. This CDR3 is 15 amino acids long. Germline CDR1 SGHDT, CDR2 YYEEEE. The CDR3 loop is CASSLLAGAKNIQYF. Written as DNA, the CDR3 is TGTGCCAGCAGCTTACTAGCGGGAGCCAAAAACATTCAGTACTTC.